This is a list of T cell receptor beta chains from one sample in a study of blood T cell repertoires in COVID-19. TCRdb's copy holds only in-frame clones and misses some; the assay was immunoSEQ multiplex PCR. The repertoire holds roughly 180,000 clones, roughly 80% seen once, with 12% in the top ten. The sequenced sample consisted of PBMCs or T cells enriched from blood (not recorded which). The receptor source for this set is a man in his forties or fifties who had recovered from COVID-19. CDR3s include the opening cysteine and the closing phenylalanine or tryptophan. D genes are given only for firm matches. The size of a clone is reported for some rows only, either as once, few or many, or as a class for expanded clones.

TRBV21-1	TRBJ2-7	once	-	TGTGCCAGCAGTCCAGGGTCCGAGCAGTACTTC	CASSPGSEQYF
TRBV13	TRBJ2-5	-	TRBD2	TGTGCCAGCAGCGGTCCCGGGACTAGCGGCCAAGAGACCCAGTACTTC	CASSGPGTSGQETQYF
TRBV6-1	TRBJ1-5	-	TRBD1	TGTGCCAGCAGTGTCCGGGACAGGGGAGAGAGAGAGCCCCAGCATTTT	CASSVRDRGEREPQHF
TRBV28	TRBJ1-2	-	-	TGTGCCAGCAGCGGACAGTCTCAAGGAGAGGGCTATGGCTACACCTTC	CASSGQSQGEGYGYTF
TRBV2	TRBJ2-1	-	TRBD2	TGTGCCAGCACCGATCTCGGACTAGCCTACAATGAGCAGTTCTTC	CASTDLGLAYNEQFF
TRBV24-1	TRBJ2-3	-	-	TGTGCCACCAGTGGGCCTACCCTGGAGGCAGATACGCAGTATTTT	CATSGPTLEADTQYF
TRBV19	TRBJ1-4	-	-	TGTGCCAGTACTAAGGGGGGGAATGAAAAACTGTTTTTT	CASTKGGNEKLFF
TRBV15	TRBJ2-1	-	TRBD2	TGTGCCACCAGCAGAGGGCTAGCGGGAGCTGGCTCCTACAATGAGCAGTTCTTC	CATSRGLAGAGSYNEQFF
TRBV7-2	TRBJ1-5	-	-	TGTGCCAGCAGCCCAGCGGGACATCCCGGGCAGCCCCAGCATTTT	CASSPAGHPGQPQHF
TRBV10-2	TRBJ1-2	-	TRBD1	TGCGCCAGCAGTCCGGACAGGTTCTATGGCTACACCTTC	CASSPDRFYGYTF
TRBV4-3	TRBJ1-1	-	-	TGCGCCAGCAGCCCACAGATGGGGCACGGAGCTTTCTTT	CASSPQMGHGAFF
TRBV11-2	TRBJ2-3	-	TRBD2	TGTGCCAGCAGCTTAGGTAGCGGGAGGCTTGGTGATACGCAGTATTTT	CASSLGSGRLGDTQYF
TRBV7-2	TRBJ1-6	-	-	TGTGCCAGCAGCTTAGTGGAAGGACAGAATTCACCCCTCCACTTT	CASSLVEGQNSPLHF
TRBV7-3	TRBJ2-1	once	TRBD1	TGTGCCAGCAGCTTAGTAGCGTCAGGGGGCTTGGATGAGCAGTTCTTC	CASSLVASGGLDEQFF
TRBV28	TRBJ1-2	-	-	TGTGCCAGCAGTTTATCGAGGAGTCCCGGCTACACCTTC	CASSLSRSPGYTF
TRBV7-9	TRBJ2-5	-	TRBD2	TGTGCCAGCAGCTTACGGACTAGTAAAGAGACCCAGTACTTC	CASSLRTSKETQYF